Listed here are 14 T cell receptor beta chains from one sample, sequenced in a study of vaccination and CD4 T cells after COVID-19 (dated by TCRdb to 2022 to 2024). The library was produced with PCR. The instrument given in TCRdb is Illumina iSeq 100. DNA from cultured CD4+ T cells was subjected to TCR sequencing with the Oncomine TCR Beta short-read assay at the Johns Hopkins FTIC core. TCRdb redid the processing of the public reads, applying fastp at Q25 and MiXCR, and retained in-frame beta chains. Identical CDR3 protein sequences are pooled into one entry, listed with their most common genes and DNA. The sample records 16,000 or so distinct CDR3 sequences, roughly 80% of which are singletons. The top ten clones comprise 8.5% to 10% of the sample. Read against the paper, the sample's treatment or condition label means: roughly 10-day PBMC culture with coronavirus spike peptide pools or control peptides (ViraFEST assay).

No antigens are known for them. This sample comprised CD4+ T cells from blood, cultured in vitro, obtained after SARS-CoV-2 vaccination. These receptors were collected from a human donor who received a COVID-19 vaccine.

The chain carries TRBV12-3 or TRBV12-4 and TRBJ1-2; a possible D gene is TRBD1 (6 bases). The CDR3 runs 13 residues. Trimming took 4 bases from V and 7 from J, leaving 13 bases between them. The CDR3 DNA reads TGTGCCAGCAGTTCCAACAGGGTAGGTGGCTACACCTTC. Its protein product is CASSSNRVGGYTF.

The J gene is TRBJ2-3, the V gene TRBV6-2 or TRBV6-3, with 10 nucleotides matching TRBD1. The CDR3 consists of 17 residues. Looked up from germline, CDR1 is MNHEY and CDR2 is SVGEGT. Losses at the gene ends were 2 bases for V and 2 bases for J; bases not matched to a gene: 7. For the CDR3, the DNA is TGTGCCAGCAGTTACCCCCGGACAGGGGGAGTCACAGATACGCAGTATTTT. This sequence encodes CASSYPRTGGVTDTQYF.

For the CDR3, the DNA is TGTGCCACCAGTGACGCGGGGGGAAGCAATCAGCCCCAGCATTTT. Translation gives CATSDAGGSNQPQHF. V and J are TRBV24-1 and TRBJ1-5, with D tentatively TRBD1 (5 bases). Trimming shortened V by 4 bases and J by 1 base, and 10 bases separated the two germline ends. The CDR3 has 15 amino acids. The germline CDR1 and CDR2 sequences are KGHDR and SFDVKD.

The chain carries TRBV20-1 and TRBJ2-2; D is uncertain. Germline CDR1 reads DFQATT; CDR2 reads SNEGSKA (reference sequence). Between the trimmed V and J ends, which lost 2 bases and 3 bases, there was a span of 4 bases. This CDR3 has 12 amino acids. In DNA form, the CDR3 reads TGCAGTGCTAGAAGGGACACCGGGGAGCTGTTTTTT. This translates into CSARRDTGELFF.

The DNA for the CDR3 is TGTGCCACCAGTGACCGCACAGGGGATGCCTATGGCTACACCTTC. It encodes CATSDRTGDAYGYTF. The V call is TRBV24-1, the J call TRBJ1-2, with 7 bases that match TRBD1. After removal of 4 bases from V and 4 bases from J, the junction contained 8 bases not matched to a gene. Germline CDR1 reads KGHDR; CDR2 reads SFDVKD. The CDR3 extends over 15 amino acids.

The chain couples TRBV20-1 to TRBJ1-5, with TRBD1 matching 8 bases. The germline V gene encodes CDR1 DFQATT and CDR2 SNEGSKA (reference sequence). The CDR3 runs 15 residues. V shed 3 bases, J shed 0 bases, and the junction held 4 bases outside the gene matches. CDR3: CSASTGGLSNQPQHF. The CDR3 DNA reads TGCAGTGCTAGCACAGGGGGGCTTAGCAATCAGCCCCAGCATTTT.

The chain uses TRBV6-2 or TRBV6-3 and TRBJ2-3; tentative D call: TRBD2 (6 bases). Trimming removed 6 bases from V and 6 bases from J, with 16 bases in between. Germline V gene data show CDR1 as MNHEY and CDR2 as SVGEGT. The CDR3 runs 14 residues. This chain's CDR3 is CASSNRLGGDTQYF. The CDR3 region has the DNA TGTGCCAGCAGCAACCGACTTGGAGGGGATACGCAGTATTTT.

The gene calls are TRBV27 and TRBJ1-2; tentatively, D is TRBD1 (5 bases). The CDR3 is made up of 15 amino acids. Germline lookup yields CDR1 MNHEY and CDR2 SMNVEV (reference sequence). With 6 bases removed from V and 4 bases from J, the gap between germline ends came to 18 bases. The CDR3 is CASRIPDIGGYGYTF. The CDR3 bases are TGTGCCAGCAGGATTCCGGACATCGGGGGCTATGGCTACACCTTC.

The V and J genes are TRBV24-1 and TRBJ1-2; D not resolved. Germline V lookup: CDR1 KGHDR, CDR2 SFDVKD. V was shortened by 5 bases and J by 4 bases, with 4 bases between the two germline ends. The CDR3 sequence is 11 residues long. The DNA for the CDR3 is TGTGCCACCAGTGGGTTCTATGGCTACACCTTC. As protein: CATSGFYGYTF.

The rearrangement uses TRBV2 and TRBJ1-1, with TRBD1 as a possible D gene (6 bases). The CDR3 runs 15 residues. Germline V gene lookup returns CDR1 SNHLY and CDR2 FYNNEI. V was trimmed by 2 bases and J by 0 bases, leaving 10 bases between them. CDR3 in DNA: TGTGCCAGCAGTGAAACTCAGGGGCTGAACACTGAAGCTTTCTTT. Translated: CASSETQGLNTEAFF.

V usage is TRBV6-1 and J usage is TRBJ1-3; 7 bases line up with TRBD1. With 7 bases clipped from V and 0 bases from J, the junction kept 6 bases outside the gene matches. In germline, CDR1 is MNHNS, CDR2 SASEGT. The CDR3 has 15 amino acids. As DNA, the CDR3 is TGTGCCAGCAACTCGGGACAGATCTCTGGAAACACCATATATTTT. It codes for CASNSGQISGNTIYF.

The V call is TRBV7-2, the J call TRBJ1-6; D is possibly TRBD1 (6 bases). V lost 3 bases, J lost 10 bases, and 13 bases lay in between. The germline V gene has CDR1 SGHTA and CDR2 FQGNSA. The CDR3 covers 14 residues. CDR3 bases: TGTGCCAGCAGCTTGACAGGTCCGCAGTCACCCCTCCACTTT. This sequence encodes CASSLTGPQSPLHF.

The rearrangement joins TRBV28 to TRBJ1-2; 8 nucleotides align to TRBD1. V lost 3 bases and J lost 0; bases outside the gene matches: 6. The CDR3 totals 16 residues. The germline CDR1 and CDR2 sequences are MDHEN and SYDVKM. The CDR3 loop reads CASSFSGQGSNYGYTF. DNA for the CDR3: TGTGCCAGCAGTTTTAGTGGACAGGGATCTAACTATGGCTACACCTTC.

This clonotype was detected once. This chain joins TRBV19 and TRBJ2-5; TRBD2 matches at 9 bases. Germline CDR1 reads LNHDA; CDR2 reads SQIVND (reference sequence). This CDR3 spans 16 amino acids. Trimming removed 3 bases from V and 4 bases from J; junction bases left unmatched: 9. CDR3 sequence reads: CASSIMASGGRETQYF. CDR3 coding DNA: TGTGCCAGTAGTATCATGGCCAGCGGGGGGCGAGAGACCCAGTACTTC.